These 9 T cell receptor beta chains were all obtained from the same sample, sequenced in a study of cytomegalovirus exposure and HLA in healthy donors (dated by TCRdb to the late 2010s). The library was generated by the immunoSEQ multiplex PCR assay. A mixture of 60 forward primers for TCR Vbeta segments and 13 reverse primers for TCR Jbeta segments was used in the multiplex PCR. Not all clones reach the TCRdb copy of this immuneACCESS table, which keeps in-frame sequences only. Checked studies attribute under half of the gap to unresolved V genes and leave the rest unexplained. For this sample there are about 120,000 clones; roughly 80% appear just once. Clones ranked in the top ten supply 4% of the sample. Sequenced material: PBMCs. All receptors come from a man younger than 30 in good health and CMV-seropositive.

V gene TRBV4-1 combines with J gene TRBJ1-5; the D gene is possibly TRBD1 (6 bases). From germline, CDR1 is MGHRA and CDR2 YSYEKL. V lost 0 bases and J lost 4, with 13 bases in between. The CDR3 has 16 residues. The chain's CDR3 is CASSQEGAGTNQPQHF. DNA for the CDR3: TGCGCCAGCAGCCAAGAGGGGGCCGGAACGAATCAGCCCCAGCATTTT.

The V call is TRBV10-2, the J call TRBJ1-1; maybe TRBD1 (5 bases). From germline, CDR1 is WSHSY and CDR2 SAAADI. This CDR3 is 16 amino acids long. V gave up 7 bases and J gave up 5 bases, with 23 bases separating them. The CDR3 region is CASIKARDLRGTEAFF. For the CDR3, the DNA is TGCGCCAGCATAAAGGCTCGGGACCTCCGGGGGACTGAAGCTTTCTTT.

The chain joins TRBV30 to TRBJ1-1; TRBD1 might be the D (5 bases). The CDR3 extends over 14 amino acids. Germline V gives CDR1 GTSNPN, CDR2 SVGIG (reference sequence). V was trimmed by 1 base and J by 4 bases, leaving 13 bases between them. As DNA, the CDR3 is TGTGCCTGGAGTGGCGGCAGGGTTCCCACTGAAGCTTTCTTT. Encoded protein: CAWSGGRVPTEAFF. Combining the CDR3 with reference TRBV30 and TRBJ1-1 gives the whole variable domain SQTIHQWPATLVQPVGSPLSLECTVEGTSNPNLYWYRQAAGRGLQLLFYSVGIGQISSEVPQNLSASRPQDRQFILSSKKLLLSDSGFYLCAWSGGRVPTEAFFGQGTRLTVV.

This clone was seen more than once but under ten times. In DNA form, the CDR3 reads TGTGCCAGCAGTCAACAGGGGGCACGGGAGACCCAGTACTTC. Encoded protein: CASSQQGARETQYF. This chain uses TRBV27 with TRBJ2-5; the match to TRBD1 covers 9 bases. J was trimmed by 5 bases and V by 5 bases; bases with no gene match: 6. Germline V gene data show CDR1 as MNHEY and CDR2 as SMNVEV (reference sequence). The CDR3 has 14 residues.

DNA of the CDR3: TGTGCCAGCAGTGCGGGATTCAGCAATAATGAAAAACTGTTTTTT. As protein: CASSAGFSNNEKLFF. This chain connects TRBV2 to TRBJ1-4; D is unresolved. This CDR3 spans 15 amino acids. Germline CDR1 and CDR2: SNHLY and FYNNEI. Trimming removed 4 bases from V and 4 bases from J, with 13 bases in between. Based on the CDR3 plus reference TRBV2 and TRBJ1-4, the full variable domain is EPEVTQTPSHQVTQMGQEVILRCVPISNHLYFYWYRQILGQKVEFLVSFYNNEISEKSEIFDDQFSVERPDGSNFTLKIRSTKLEDSAMYFCASSAGFSNNEKLFFGSGTQLSVL.

J is TRBJ2-7 and V is TRBV9; weak D call: TRBD2 (8 bases). The CDR3 is 16 amino acids. The germline V and J ends were trimmed by 4 bases and 0 bases, with 17 bases remaining between them. Germline V gene data show CDR1 as SGDLS and CDR2 as YYNGEE. The CDR3 DNA sequence: TGTGCCAGCAGCCCAGGGGGAGCGGGAGCCTCCTACGAGCAGTACTTC. It is translated as CASSPGGAGASYEQYF.

The V gene is TRBV27, the J gene TRBJ1-6; D is unclear. Germline lookup yields CDR1 MNHEY and CDR2 SMNVEV (reference sequence). The CDR3 contains 16 residues. The germline V and J ends were trimmed by 5 bases and 6 bases, with 17 bases remaining between them. CDR3 in DNA: TGTGCCAGCAGTACAGCAGCCGGGAGATTTAATTCACCCCTCCACTTT. Protein: CASSTAAGRFNSPLHF.

This clone was observed a single time. The genes are TRBV27 and TRBJ2-7, with a weak D call TRBD2 (6 bases). V lost 8 bases to trimming and J lost 7 bases, with 18 bases between them. The CDR3 runs 13 residues. From germline, CDR1 is MNHEY and CDR2 SMNVEV (reference sequence). CDR3 coding DNA: TGTGCCAGCGCTGGGGACTCCTTCGGGGAGCAGTACTTC. This codes for CASAGDSFGEQYF.

This rearrangement joins TRBV4-3 to TRBJ1-2; D call uncertain. Trimming cost V 1 base and J 1 base, with 19 bases left between them. The CDR3 is made up of 18 amino acids. The germline gives CDR1 LGHNA, CDR2 YSLEER. Here the CDR3 DNA reads TGCGCCAGCAGCCAAGTTAGGCGGGGAAGAGAACTTAACTATGGCTACACCTTC. It is translated as CASSQVRRGRELNYGYTF.